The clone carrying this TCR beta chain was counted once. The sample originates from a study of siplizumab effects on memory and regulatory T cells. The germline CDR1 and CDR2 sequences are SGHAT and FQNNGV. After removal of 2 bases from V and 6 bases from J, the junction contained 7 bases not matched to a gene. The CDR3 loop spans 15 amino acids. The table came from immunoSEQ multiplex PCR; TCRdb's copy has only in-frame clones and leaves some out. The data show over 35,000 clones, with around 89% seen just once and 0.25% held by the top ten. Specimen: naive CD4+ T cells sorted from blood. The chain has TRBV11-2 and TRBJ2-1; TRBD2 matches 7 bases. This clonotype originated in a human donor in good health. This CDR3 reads CASSLFREVANEQFF. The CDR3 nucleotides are TGTGCCAGCAGCTTATTTCGGGAGGTTGCCAATGAGCAGTTCTTC.